Listed here are 28 T cell receptor beta chains from one sample, sequenced in a study of blood T cell repertoires in COVID-19. Measured with immunoSEQ multiplex PCR; TCRdb has only the in-frame clones, and not every one. The data hold 45,000 to 70,000 clones, with 91% observed a single time. Sequenced input: peripheral blood. All receptors derive from a woman aged 55-69 years with active or convalescent COVID-19.

The gene calls are TRBV5-1 and TRBJ1-2, with a tentative D call TRBD1 (6 bases). Looked up from germline, CDR1 is SGHRS and CDR2 is YFSETQ. The CDR3 extends over 16 amino acids. V gave up 0 bases and J gave up 7 bases, with 19 bases separating them. CDR3 residues: CASSLVGAGAFSGYTF. CDR3 nucleotide sequence: TGCGCCAGCAGCTTGGTTGGGGCAGGGGCCTTCTCTGGCTACACCTTC.

The chain links TRBV6-6 to TRBJ1-2; D not resolved. This CDR3 comprises 14 residues. The germline V gene has CDR1 MNHNY and CDR2 SVGAGI (reference sequence). V lost 5 bases and J 8 bases, leaving 18 bases between the germline ends. CDR3 DNA sequence: TGTGCCAGCAGTAAAAGTACGGACGCGGGGGGCTACACCTTC. Protein: CASSKSTDAGGYTF.

CDR3 nucleotide sequence: TGTGCCAGCAGCGTAGCCCCGGGAGATACGCAGTATTTT. Translating gives CASSVAPGDTQYF. This sequence joins TRBV9 and TRBJ2-3, with D unresolved. Trimming cost V 0 bases and J 5 bases, with 7 bases left between them. Germline-derived CDR1 and CDR2 are SGDLS and YYNGEE. CDR3 size: 13 residues.

This clone was seen a few times. The chain has TRBV7-9 and TRBJ1-1; D call uncertain. This CDR3 region has 12 residues. V was clipped by 3 bases and J by 0 bases, with 2 bases between them. Per the germline V gene, CDR1 is SEHNR and CDR2 is FQNEAQ (reference sequence). The DNA for the CDR3 is TGTGCCAGCAGCTTCATGAACACTGAAGCTTTCTTT. Translated: CASSFMNTEAFF.

This rearrangement joins TRBV5-5 to TRBJ2-7; the match to TRBD1 covers 7 bases. Unmatched junction bases numbered 6, after V lost 1 base and J lost 5 bases. The CDR3 length is 14 residues. CDR1 is SGHKS, CDR2 YYEKEE, per germline (reference sequence). CDR3: CASSLFNQGDEQYF. In DNA form, the CDR3 reads TGTGCCAGCAGCTTGTTCAATCAGGGGGACGAGCAGTACTTC.

The chain couples TRBV7-9 to TRBJ1-1, with D possibly being TRBD1 (6 bases). The V gene's germline CDR1 is SEHNR and CDR2 FQNEAQ (reference sequence). This CDR3 is 16 amino acids long. The V end was cut by 5 bases, the J end by 1 base, with 17 bases between. This CDR3 reads CASSDPTGIGNTEAFF. CDR3 nucleotide sequence: TGTGCCAGCAGCGACCCAACAGGGATCGGGAACACTGAAGCTTTCTTT.

The rearrangement joins TRBV6-5 to TRBJ2-2; 10 bases fit TRBD2. Per germline, CDR1 MNHEY and CDR2 SVGAGI. The length of the CDR3 is 16 residues. The ends lost 4 bases at V and 7 bases at J; junction bases unmatched: 9. CDR3 region: CASSFPSGRGVGELFF. The CDR3 DNA reads as TGTGCCAGCAGTTTTCCTAGCGGGAGAGGTGTCGGGGAGCTGTTTTTT.

The chain couples TRBV15 to TRBJ2-1, with D possibly TRBD2 on 6 matching bases. The CDR3 loop spans 16 amino acids. V lost 1 base to trimming and J lost 6 bases, with 16 bases between them. Germline V gives CDR1 LNHNV, CDR2 YYDKDF (reference sequence). The DNA of the CDR3 is TGTGCCACCAGCAGAGGGAGGACTACCCGGGGCAATGAGCAGTTCTTC. Translation gives CATSRGRTTRGNEQFF.

The chain couples TRBV28 to TRBJ1-3; 7 bases agree with TRBD1. V trimming: 2 bases; J trimming: 5 bases; junction bases outside the gene matches: 6. Looked up from germline, CDR1 is MDHEN and CDR2 is SYDVKM. The CDR3 has 15 residues. The CDR3 reads CASSLEAGGRNTIYF. CDR3 DNA sequence: TGTGCCAGCAGTTTAGAGGCAGGGGGTCGAAACACCATATATTTT.

This chain connects TRBV5-5 to TRBJ1-5; the D gene is possibly TRBD1 (6 bases). Deletions cut 0 bases from V and 6 bases from J, with 16 bases between. The CDR3 is 16 residues long. Germline CDR1 is SGHKS and CDR2 is YYEKEE (reference sequence). The CDR3, as DNA: TGTGCCAGCAGCTTGGAAGGACAGTGGTCGGGTCAGCCCCAGCATTTT. Residues: CASSLEGQWSGQPQHF. Together with reference TRBV5-5 and TRBJ1-5, the CDR3 gives the full variable domain: DAGVTQSPTHLIKTRGQQVTLRCSPISGHKSVSWYQQVLGQGPQFIFQYYEKEERGRGNFPDRFSARQFPNYSSELNVNALLLGDSALYLCASSLEGQWSGQPQHFGDGTRLSIL.

This rearrangement joins TRBV27 to TRBJ2-1, with D maybe TRBD1 (7 bases). The CDR3 totals 15 residues. Germline CDR1 reads MNHEY; CDR2 reads SMNVEV (reference sequence). V lost 5 bases and J 1 base, leaving 12 bases between the germline ends. CDR3 nucleotides: TGTGCCAGCAGTCCCCAGGGGGGATCCTACAATGAGCAGTTCTTC. This sequence encodes CASSPQGGSYNEQFF.

The chain links TRBV14 to TRBJ1-1, with D unclear. Per the germline V gene, CDR1 is SGHDN and CDR2 is FVKESK. The CDR3 extends over 12 amino acids. V gave up 3 bases and J gave up 10 bases, with 12 bases separating them. The CDR3 nucleotides read TGTGCCAGCAGCCAGTTAAGCTTCGGAGCTTTCTTT. This codes for CASSQLSFGAFF.

The sample holds one count of this clone. The gene calls are TRBV6-6 and TRBJ2-2; D is perhaps TRBD2 (5 bases). Germline V gene sequence: CDR1 MNHNY, CDR2 SVGAGI (reference sequence). V shed 6 bases and J shed 3 bases, with 11 bases lying between them. The CDR3 consists of 14 residues. The CDR3 here is CASRISEDTGELFF. The CDR3, as DNA: TGTGCCAGCAGGATATCGGAGGACACCGGGGAGCTGTTTTTT.

This chain links TRBV30 with TRBJ1-2, with D hard to call. The CDR3 has 11 amino acids. The germline V and J ends were trimmed by 4 bases and 3 bases, with 6 bases remaining between them. Germline CDR1 reads GTSNPN; CDR2 reads SVGIG (reference sequence). The CDR3 loop reads CAWTLDYGYTF. CDR3 bases: TGTGCCTGGACCCTTGACTATGGCTACACCTTC.

V usage is TRBV6-1 and J usage is TRBJ1-5; D is uncertain. This CDR3 contains 12 residues. Germline assignment: CDR1 MNHNS and CDR2 SASEGT. V gave up 1 base and J gave up 8 bases, with 6 bases separating them. In DNA form, the CDR3 reads TGTGCCAGCAGTGAAGAAACGGAGCCCCAGCATTTT. Protein sequence: CASSEETEPQHF.

This chain links TRBV11-2 with TRBJ1-4; D is perhaps TRBD1 (5 bases). CDR1 and CDR2 from the germline V gene are SGHAT and FQNNGV. This CDR3 is built from 15 residues. V shed 4 bases and J shed 5 bases, with 14 bases lying between them. In nucleotides, the CDR3 is TGTGCCAGCAGCTCCCGACAGCTCCTCAATGAAAAACTGTTTTTT. Translating it yields CASSSRQLLNEKLFF.

This chain connects TRBV29-1 to TRBJ1-1; 8 nucleotides match TRBD1. V lost 7 bases to trimming and J lost 1 base; unmatched junction nucleotides: 8. The CDR3 loop spans 14 amino acids. Looked up from germline, CDR1 is SQVTM and CDR2 is ANQGSEA. CDR3 DNA: TGCAGCGCGAATAGACAGGGGCCGAACACTGAAGCTTTCTTT. It encodes CSANRQGPNTEAFF.

The CDR3 DNA reads TGTGCCAGCAGTGTAGGCAGGTCAAACACTGAAGCTTTCTTT. It specifies CASSVGRSNTEAFF. This chain uses TRBV2 with TRBJ1-1; D uncertain. Germline loops: CDR1 SNHLY, CDR2 FYNNEI. The CDR3 runs to 14 residues. V was clipped by 4 bases and J by 2 bases, with 11 bases between them.

The chain has TRBV10-2 and TRBJ1-1; a possible D gene is TRBD1 (6 bases). V was pared by 3 bases and J by 1 base, with 6 bases between. CDR1 and CDR2 (germline): WSHSY, SAAADI. The length of the CDR3 is 13 residues. The CDR3 coding sequence is TGCGCCAGCAGTGAAGGGGGGAACACTGAAGCTTTCTTT. Amino acids: CASSEGGNTEAFF.

V usage is TRBV25-1 and J usage is TRBJ1-1; D is perhaps TRBD1 (6 bases). This CDR3 contains 14 residues. V gave up 4 bases and J gave up 3 bases, with 12 bases separating them. Germline values: CDR1 MGHDK, CDR2 SYGVNS. The CDR3 bases are TGTGCCAGCAGTGTAGGGCAGGGGTACACTGAAGCTTTCTTT. Translating gives CASSVGQGYTEAFF.

The CDR3 sequence is CASSPTSSIQGNTEAFF. The CDR3 DNA is TGTGCCAGCAGCCCAACTTCCTCAATACAGGGGAACACTGAAGCTTTCTTT. The chain is built from TRBV5-6 and TRBJ1-1, with D perhaps TRBD1 (6 bases). This CDR3 region has 17 residues. Germline V gene lookup returns CDR1 SGHDT and CDR2 YYEEEE. V was shortened by 4 bases and J by 1 base, with 20 bases between the two germline ends. Looking up the rest from reference TRBV5-6 and TRBJ1-1 gives the full variable domain: DAGVTQSPTHLIKTRGQQVTLRCSPKSGHDTVSWYQQALGQGPQFIFQYYEEEERQRGNFPDRFSGHQFPNYSSELNVNALLLGDSALYLCASSPTSSIQGNTEAFFGQGTRLTVV.

The chain is built from TRBV21-1 and TRBJ2-7; TRBD2, the table's D call, was not compared with the DNA. TRBV21-1 represents a pseudogene. The CDR3 totals 15 residues. Here the CDR3 DNA reads TGTGCCAGCAGCGCTCACCGGGACTCAAACTACGAGCAGTACTTC. It specifies CASSAHRDSNYEQYF.

This rearrangement joins TRBV3-1 (or the pseudogene TRBV3-2) to TRBJ2-7, with a possible D match to TRBD1 (5 bases). The V and J ends lost 4 bases and 8 bases respectively, with 18 bases between them. CDR1 is LGHDT, CDR2 YNNKEL, per germline (reference sequence). This CDR3 has 14 residues. CDR3 coding DNA: TGTGCCAGCAGCCTACTCGGACGAGACAGACAGCAGTACTTC. Its translation is CASSLLGRDRQQYF.

This clone was seen more than once but under ten times. The V call is TRBV27, the J call TRBJ1-2; D is unclear. V shed 4 bases and J shed 7 bases, with 7 bases lying between them. From germline, CDR1 is MNHEY and CDR2 SMNVEV (reference sequence). The CDR3 is 11 residues long. The CDR3 reads CASSSSLGYTF. Here the CDR3 DNA reads TGTGCCAGCAGTTCCAGTCTTGGCTACACCTTC.

This chain uses TRBV24-1 with TRBJ2-1, with 9 bases fitting TRBD1. V was clipped by 9 bases and J by 7 bases; unmatched bases: 6. CDR3 size: 13 residues. Germline assignment: CDR1 KGHDR and CDR2 SFDVKD. CDR3 sequence (DNA): TGTGCCACCTCGGGACAGGGAAGGAATGAGCAGTTCTTC. It codes for CATSGQGRNEQFF.

This rearrangement joins TRBV5-1 to TRBJ2-3; 9 positions agree with TRBD2. The CDR3 has 16 amino acids. V lost 2 bases to trimming and J lost 5 bases; unmatched junction nucleotides: 9. Looked up from germline, CDR1 is SGHRS and CDR2 is YFSETQ. In nucleotides, the CDR3 is TGCGCCAGCAGCTTAGGGCGGGGGGGCCAAGGAGATACGCAGTATTTT. It yields the protein CASSLGRGGQGDTQYF.

This clone was seen once. CDR3 DNA sequence: TGCAGCGTTGTGTCTAGCCTATACAACGAGCAGTACTTC. Its protein is CSVVSSLYNEQYF. The chain couples TRBV29-1 to TRBJ2-7, with D maybe TRBD2 (5 bases). Germline-derived CDR1 and CDR2 are SQVTM and ANQGSEA. The CDR3 is 13 residues long. Trimming shortened V by 4 bases and J by 5 bases, and 15 bases separated the two germline ends.

The V gene is TRBV7-3, the J gene TRBJ1-1; 7 bases match TRBD1. The CDR3 is made up of 13 amino acids. The J segment lost 5 bases and the V segment lost 5 bases, leaving 5 bases of the junction unmatched. Germline assignment: CDR1 SGHTA and CDR2 FQGTGA. Here the CDR3 reads CASSAGGRTEAFF. The CDR3 bases are TGTGCCAGCAGCGCAGGGGGGAGAACTGAAGCTTTCTTT.